This is a list of T cell receptor beta chains from one sample in a study of cytomegalovirus exposure and HLA in healthy donors. Measured with immunoSEQ multiplex PCR; TCRdb has only the in-frame clones, and not every one. The table includes approximately 140,000 clones, 75% to 85% detected once. The specimen was PBMCs. The receptors here all came from a man aged 45-65 years in good health and CMV-seropositive. The CDR3 runs from the conserved cysteine through the conserved F or W. The D gene is left open where the match is weak. Rows may omit the clone size; those that give it use once, few, many or a size class.

D	J	size	V	CDR3	DNA
-	TRBJ2-3	-	TRBV2	CASREQTGLTDTQYF	TGTGCCAGCAGGGAGCAAACGGGACTCACAGATACGCAGTATTTT
TRBD1	TRBJ1-2	few	TRBV4-1	CASSKTGDGYTF	TGCGCCAGCAGCAAGACAGGGGACGGCTACACCTTC
-	TRBJ2-5	-	TRBV30	CAWSVFTMETQYF	TGTGCCTGGAGTGTGTTTACTATGGAGACCCAGTACTTC
TRBD1	TRBJ1-3	-	TRBV5-1	CASSEGQDSGNTIYF	TGCGCCAGCAGTGAGGGACAGGACTCTGGAAACACCATATATTTT
-	TRBJ1-1	few	TRBV11-2	CASSLGQGTEAFF	TGTGCCAGCAGCCTGGGGCAGGGTACTGAAGCTTTCTTT
TRBD1	TRBJ1-2	-	TRBV29-1	CSVPTRVRGDRDYGYTF	TGCAGCGTCCCAACCCGGGTAAGGGGGGACAGGGACTATGGCTACACCTTC
TRBD2	TRBJ2-7	-	TRBV5-1	CASSPTSGRPYEQYF	TGCGCCAGCAGCCCAACTAGCGGGAGACCCTACGAGCAGTACTTC
-	TRBJ2-7	-	TRBV19	CASRPGTSGEQYF	TGTGCCAGTAGACCCGGGACTTCAGGCGAGCAGTACTTC
TRBD1	TRBJ2-1	few	TRBV10-1	CASRDRVNEQFF	TGCGCCAGCAGGGACAGGGTGAATGAGCAGTTCTTC
TRBD1	TRBJ2-7	-	TRBV27	CASSFYRGPSYEQYF	TGTGCCAGCAGTTTTTACAGGGGCCCATCCTACGAGCAGTACTTC
-	TRBJ1-5	-	TRBV19	CASTGQHEDNQPQHF	TGTGCCAGTACCGGACAGCATGAGGATAATCAGCCCCAGCATTTT
-	TRBJ2-3	-	TRBV6-5	CASRRLHTQYF	TGTGCCAGCAGACGACTCCATACGCAGTATTTT
TRBD1	TRBJ1-2	-	TRBV7-9	CASSPWTGAIYGYTF	TGTGCCAGCAGCCCCTGGACAGGGGCCATCTATGGCTACACCTTC
TRBD1	TRBJ2-1	once	TRBV13	CASSPGTGVGDEQFF	TGTGCCAGCAGCCCCGGGACAGGGGTAGGCGATGAGCAGTTCTTC
TRBD1	TRBJ1-6	-	TRBV10-3	CATQGGGWSSPLHF	TGTGCCACCCAGGGGGGAGGTTGGAGTTCACCCCTCCACTTT
TRBD2	TRBJ2-2	-	TRBV5-1	CASSLDPSGKGELFF	TGCGCCAGCAGCTTGGATCCTAGCGGGAAGGGGGAGCTGTTTTTT
TRBD1	TRBJ1-2	few	TRBV19	CASSIGGTGASGYTF	TGTGCCAGTAGTATAGGCGGGACAGGGGCGTCTGGCTACACCTTC
TRBD1	TRBJ1-2	few	TRBV5-1	CASSIAGGGYTF	TGCGCCAGCAGCATAGCAGGGGGCGGCTACACCTTC
TRBD1	TRBJ1-4	-	TRBV5-1	CASSWGQGEEKLFF	TGCGCCAGCAGCTGGGGACAGGGAGAAGAAAAACTGTTTTTT
TRBD2	TRBJ2-1	-	TRBV29-1	CSGGPSREGNEQFF	TGCAGCGGGGGTCCCTCAAGGGAGGGGAATGAGCAGTTCTTC
TRBD1	TRBJ1-2	few	TRBV11-3	CASSPDRGQVGYTF	TGTGCCAGCAGCCCCGACAGGGGGCAGGTGGGCTACACCTTC
-	TRBJ2-2	-	TRBV11-2	CASSLSSPGELFF	TGTGCCAGCAGCTTAAGTAGTCCGGGGGAGCTGTTTTTT
TRBD1	TRBJ2-7	-	TRBV11-2	CASSLLLGQGYEQYF	TGTGCCAGCAGCTTACTTCTGGGACAGGGCTACGAGCAGTACTTC
-	TRBJ2-7	-	TRBV2	CASSDQGTGYEQYF	TGTGCCAGCAGTGATCAGGGGACGGGCTACGAGCAGTACTTC
-	TRBJ1-6	-	TRBV5-1	CASSLAGGAYNSPLHF	TGCGCCAGCAGCTTGGCGGGGGGCGCGTATAATTCACCCCTCCACTTT
-	TRBJ2-3	-	TRBV11-2	CASSPGYSDTQYF	TGTGCCAGCAGCCCGGGGTATTCAGATACGCAGTATTTT
TRBD2	TRBJ2-7	-	TRBV11-2	CASSVVAGGFYEQYF	TGTGCCAGCAGCGTAGTGGCGGGAGGGTTCTACGAGCAGTACTTC
-	TRBJ1-5	-	TRBV2	CASREYSNQPQHF	TGTGCCAGCAGGGAATATAGCAATCAGCCCCAGCATTTT
TRBD1	TRBJ2-1	-	TRBV5-5	CASSLGPRGPTYNEQFF	TGTGCCAGCAGCTTGGGGCCCAGGGGGCCCACCTACAATGAGCAGTTCTTC
-	TRBJ2-1	few	TRBV27	CASSSLRGGSNEQFF	TGTGCCAGCAGTTCCCTCAGGGGTGGAAGCAATGAGCAGTTCTTC
-	TRBJ2-7	-	TRBV7-9	CASSLQKTASYEQYF	TGTGCCAGCAGCTTACAGAAGACAGCCTCCTACGAGCAGTACTTC
TRBD2	TRBJ2-7	-	TRBV5-5	CASSLAKGLAGWEYF	TGTGCCAGCAGCTTGGCCAAGGGACTAGCGGGATGGGAATACTTC
TRBD1	TRBJ1-1	-	TRBV19	CASSIDLRQGATEAFF	TGTGCCAGTAGTATAGATCTCCGACAGGGGGCGACTGAAGCTTTCTTT